One and the same sample provided the 3 T cell receptor beta chains below, sequenced in a study of CD8+ T cells in alopecia areata. Reverse transcription of extracted RNA yielded cDNA, which provided the sequencing template. Clones were read by immunoSEQ multiplex PCR, and TCRdb kept only the in-frame ones, dropping some. The sample holds 180,000 or so clones, 51% seen once. Sample treatment: oral pan-JAK inhibitor, 5-10 mg twice daily. This specimen was CD8+ T cells sorted from blood, taken between weeks 51 and 54, from a patient treated with tofacitinib. The receptors originated from a human donor with alopecia areata.

This chain joins TRBV5-6 and TRBJ2-7; no firm D call. The germline V gene encodes CDR1 SGHDT and CDR2 YYEEEE. V shed 4 bases and J shed 0 bases, with 17 bases lying between them. The CDR3 is 16 amino acids. CDR3 coding DNA: TGTGCCAGCAGCCAAGTGTGGCAACCTAGCTCCTACGAGCAGTACTTC. This codes for CASSQVWQPSSYEQYF.

This sequence joins TRBV2 and TRBJ2-1; D not certain. Trimming removed 9 bases at V and 3 bases at J, with 15 bases between. CDR1 is SNHLY and CDR2 is FYNNEI in the germline V gene. The CDR3 has 14 amino acids. For the CDR3, the DNA is TGTGCCAGAGCTCTGTCAGACCTCTACAATGAGCAGTTCTTC. Its translation: CARALSDLYNEQFF.

This chain links TRBV29-1 with TRBJ2-5; 9 bases are a match to TRBD2. The CDR3 consists of 15 residues. Germline CDR1 is SQVTM and CDR2 is ANQGSEA. V trimming: 8 bases; J trimming: 0 bases; junction bases outside the gene matches: 10. In DNA form, the CDR3 reads TGCAGCTCTTGGCGGGCTAGCGGGGACCAAGAGACCCAGTACTTC. Residues: CSSWRASGDQETQYF.